One T cell receptor beta chain is described in this entry. The source of the sample is a study of blood T cell repertoires in COVID-19. Overall study context: Sites in the United States, Italy and Spain provided acute and convalescent COVID-19 samples. The cDNA or gDNA used as material had been derived from T cells, B-cell-depleted T cells, or PBMCs.

The CDR3 sequence is 15 residues long. Trimming cost V 4 bases and J 3 bases, with 17 bases left between them. Germline CDR1 SGHRS, CDR2 YFSETQ. Under the authors' procedure: Amplification from reference gene primers served as the basis for estimated nucleated cell counts. The protocol was immunoSEQ multiplex PCR, while the TCRdb copy is restricted to in-frame clones and leaves out a portion. For V, J and clone size, that table is used; D and trimming come from the DNA. The sample lists hundreds of thousands of clones, around nine tenths seen once, with approximately 2.9% in the top ten. The TCR was taken from a man aged 60-69 years with acute or convalescent COVID-19. V usage is TRBV5-1 and J usage is TRBJ2-7, with D hard to call. Sequenced sample: peripheral blood. In DNA form, the CDR3 reads TGCGCCAGCAGCCCCACCCGATCGAGCGTCTACGAGCAGTACTTC. This codes for CASSPTRSSVYEQYF.